This TCR beta chain came from a study of cytomegalovirus exposure and HLA in healthy donors. Study in general: Genotyping of some 400 donors showed that around 86% belonged to the Caucasian-associated ancestry cluster.

In nominal health when sampled, donors likely had unrecorded immune exposures nonetheless. V was clipped by 3 bases and J by 1 base, with 10 bases between them. This CDR3 has 14 amino acids. Germline lookup yields CDR1 SGDLS and CDR2 YYNGEE. PCR primers comprised 60 Vbeta and 13 Jbeta primers. The assay was immunoSEQ multiplex PCR, and TCRdb's table has in-frame clones only and misses some. The table includes approximately 81,000 clones, around 85% detected once. This rearrangement joins TRBV9 to TRBJ1-1, with D perhaps TRBD1 (6 bases). This TCR was sampled from a woman in her forties or fifties in good health and CMV-seronegative. Sequencing used PBMCs. Here the CDR3 reads CASSGGQTNTEAFF. CDR3 in DNA: TGTGCCAGCAGCGGCGGACAGACGAACACTGAAGCTTTCTTT.